These 28 T cell receptor beta chains originate from one sample sequenced in a study of technical replicates of blood from four donors. Profiling relied on immunoSEQ multiplex PCR, and the TCRdb table lists in-frame clones only, not all of them. The sample carries some 62,000 clones, approximately 89% recorded once. The source material was PBMCs. All receptors come from a human donor in good health. Some clones in this sample may be carry-over from other donors' samples.

In DNA, the CDR3 is TGTGCCAGCAGCTTAGACAGGGGGCAAGAGCAGTACTTC. Encoded protein: CASSLDRGQEQYF. The genes are TRBV7-2 and TRBJ2-7; 9 nucleotides line up with TRBD1. The CDR3 has 13 residues. The V gene end was trimmed by 1 base and the J gene end by 7 bases; junction bases not matched to a gene: 2. In germline, CDR1 is SGHTA, CDR2 FQGNSA.

Only one count was recorded for this clone. The chain is built from TRBV9 and TRBJ2-7, with 10 bases that match TRBD1. The V gene end was trimmed by 4 bases and the J gene end by 2 bases; junction bases not matched to a gene: 3. The CDR3 runs 14 residues. Looked up from germline, CDR1 is SGDLS and CDR2 is YYNGEE. The CDR3 nucleotides read TGTGCCAGCAGCTACGGACAGGGGGCCTACGAGCAGTACTTC. This encodes CASSYGQGAYEQYF. The whole variable domain, remainder taken from reference TRBV9 and TRBJ2-7, is DSGVTQTPKHLITATGQRVTLRCSPRSGDLSVYWYQQSLDQGLQFLIQYYNGEERAKGNILERFSAQQFPDLHSELNLSSLELGDSALYFCASSYGQGAYEQYFGPGTRLTVT.

The rearrangement links TRBV29-1 to TRBJ1-1, with D tentatively TRBD1 (5 bases). The V gene lost 7 bases and the J gene lost 3 bases, with 12 bases spanning the gap. The CDR3 contains 12 residues. Germline V gene lookup returns CDR1 SQVTM and CDR2 ANQGSEA. CDR3 nucleotides: TGCAGCGCCACGTCAGGGTACACTGAAGCTTTCTTT. Its protein product is CSATSGYTEAFF.

The chain recombines TRBV7-2 with TRBJ2-1; 8 nucleotides align to TRBD1. CDR3 length: 15 amino acids. The V gene end was trimmed by 5 bases and the J gene end by 5 bases; junction bases not matched to a gene: 8. Germline V gene data show CDR1 as SGHTA and CDR2 as FQGNSA. The CDR3 sequence: CASSRQGTKNNEQFF. In nucleotides, the CDR3 is TGTGCCAGCAGCCGACAGGGGACGAAGAACAATGAGCAGTTCTTC.

The chain joins TRBV11-3 to TRBJ2-2, with D perhaps TRBD2 (5 bases). CDR1 and CDR2 from the germline V gene are SGHNT and YENEEA. Deletions cut 1 base from V and 3 bases from J, with 9 bases between. The CDR3 is 15 amino acids. Written as DNA, the CDR3 is TGTGCCAGCAGCTTAGGGGTGCGGGACACCGGGGAGCTGTTTTTT. Its translation is CASSLGVRDTGELFF.

The chain combines TRBV6-6 with TRBJ2-7, with D tentatively TRBD1 (6 bases). Deletions cut 8 bases from V and 5 bases from J, with 22 bases between. Germline V gives CDR1 MNHNY, CDR2 SVGAGI (reference sequence). The CDR3 length is 15 residues. The CDR3 sequence: CASFKTQGILDEQYF. The DNA of the CDR3 is TGTGCCAGCTTCAAGACTCAGGGGATACTTGACGAGCAGTACTTC.

The chain couples TRBV7-8 to TRBJ1-2; D is uncertain. The CDR3 runs to 12 residues. V dropped 1 base and J dropped 10 bases, with 10 bases sitting between them. Per germline, CDR1 SGHVS and CDR2 FQNEAQ. The CDR3 spells CASSLGTWDYTF. The CDR3 DNA sequence: TGTGCCAGCAGCTTAGGGACTTGGGACTACACCTTC.

This sequence joins TRBV5-4 and TRBJ1-1, with D possibly matching TRBD1 (6 bases). The CDR3 length is 14 residues. Trimming stripped 2 bases from V and 2 bases from J, with 10 bases between. CDR1 is SGHNT, CDR2 YYREEE, per germline (reference sequence). CDR3 bases: TGTGCCAGCAGCTTCGACAGGCCCAACACTGAAGCTTTCTTT. Translating gives CASSFDRPNTEAFF.

V is TRBV4-2 and J is TRBJ1-3, with D possibly being TRBD1 (6 bases). Trimming removed 0 bases from V and 4 bases from J, with 13 bases in between. Germline V lookup: CDR1 LGHNA, CDR2 YNFKEQ. The CDR3 is made up of 16 amino acids. The CDR3 loop reads CASSQEGGGAGNTIYF. Here the CDR3 DNA reads TGTGCCAGCAGCCAAGAAGGGGGAGGGGCAGGAAACACCATATATTTT.

The chain is built from TRBV15 and TRBJ1-6; D is possibly TRBD1 (6 bases). Germline CDR1 and CDR2: LNHNV and YYDKDF (reference sequence). Between the trimmed V and J ends, which lost 8 bases and 10 bases, there was a span of 15 bases. This CDR3 is 13 amino acids long. The CDR3 bases are TGTGCCACCGCTAGGGGGGGCGAGTCACCCCTCCACTTT. Amino acids: CATARGGESPLHF.

The V and J genes are TRBV4-3 and TRBJ2-7, with 12 bases that match TRBD2. This CDR3 region has 15 residues. Germline-derived CDR1 and CDR2 are LGHNA and YSLEER. J was trimmed by 2 bases and V by 1 base; bases with no gene match: 0. Here the CDR3 DNA reads TGCGCCAGCAGCCAAGGGACTAGCGGGACCTACGAGCAGTACTTC. This encodes CASSQGTSGTYEQYF.

J is TRBJ2-5 and V is TRBV30; perhaps TRBD1 as D (6 bases). The CDR3 spans 13 residues. Trimming left V 1 base short and J 5 bases short, with 11 bases between. Germline CDR1 and CDR2: GTSNPN and SVGIG (reference sequence). The CDR3 sequence is CAWSGTVVETQYF. CDR3 in DNA: TGTGCCTGGAGTGGGACAGTGGTGGAGACCCAGTACTTC.

The sample holds a few counts of this clone. The chain combines TRBV12-5 with TRBJ2-1, with D maybe TRBD2 (6 bases). CDR3 size: 16 residues. The germline gives CDR1 LGHNT, CDR2 FRNRAP. Between the trimmed V and J ends, which lost 3 bases and 10 bases, there was a span of 22 bases. CDR3 in DNA: TGTGCTAGTGGTTTTGACCGGGCAATGGGGAGCGGGGAGCAGTTCTTC. Translated: CASGFDRAMGSGEQFF.

The chain's CDR3 is CASSGNLKDSPLHF. The CDR3 DNA reads as TGTGCCAGCTCCGGGAACTTGAAAGACTCACCCCTCCACTTT. The rearrangement joins TRBV6-1 to TRBJ1-6; D uncertain. This CDR3 is built from 14 residues. The V gene's germline CDR1 is MNHNS and CDR2 SASEGT. The V end was cut by 8 bases, the J end by 10 bases, with 18 bases between.

The chain is built from TRBV11-2 and TRBJ2-1; 7 bases fit TRBD2. Germline CDR1 and CDR2: SGHAT and FQNNGV. J lost 4 bases, V lost 5 bases, and 11 bases had no gene match. The CDR3 is made up of 16 amino acids. The CDR3 reads CASSPGPSGKYNEQFF. As DNA, the CDR3 is TGTGCCAGCAGCCCTGGCCCTAGCGGTAAATACAATGAGCAGTTCTTC. The variable domain in full, completed from reference TRBV11-2 and TRBJ2-1, reads EAGVAQSPRYKIIEKRQSVAFWCNPISGHATLYWYQQILGQGPKLLIQFQNNGVVDDSQLPKDRFSAERLKGVDSTLKIQPAKLEDSAVYLCASSPGPSGKYNEQFFGPGTRLTVL.

This rearrangement joins TRBV28 to TRBJ2-2; D uncertain. Germline lookup yields CDR1 MDHEN and CDR2 SYDVKM. The V and J ends lost 7 bases and 5 bases respectively, with 14 bases between them. The CDR3 has 14 amino acids. Written as DNA, the CDR3 is TGTGCCAGCAATCCGACTCGGCAGACCGGGGAGCTGTTTTTT. Its translation: CASNPTRQTGELFF. Looking up the rest from reference TRBV28 and TRBJ2-2 gives the full variable domain: DVKVTQSSRYLVKRTGEKVFLECVQDMDHENMFWYRQDPGLGLRLIYFSYDVKMKEKGDIPEGYSVSREKKERFSLILESASTNQTSMYLCASNPTRQTGELFFGEGSRLTVL.

The rearrangement links TRBV5-8 to TRBJ2-7; D is undetermined. CDR1 is SGHTS and CDR2 is YDEGEE in the germline V gene. The CDR3 covers 19 residues. V lost 3 bases and J lost 0, with 25 bases in between. CDR3 nucleotides: TGTGCCAGCAGCTGTGATCCCCTTGGAGTGGGTCGATGCTCCTACGAGCAGTACTTC. It translates to CASSCDPLGVGRCSYEQYF.

The chain links TRBV7-2 to TRBJ2-7; TRBD1 agrees at 9 bases. This CDR3 is built from 18 residues. Germline V CDR1 and CDR2: SGHTA, FQGNSA. Losses at the gene ends were 3 bases for V and 0 bases for J; bases not matched to a gene: 12. Here the CDR3 reads CASSLHSMGTGSSYEQYF. In DNA form, the CDR3 reads TGTGCCAGCAGCTTGCATAGTATGGGGACAGGGAGCTCCTACGAGCAGTACTTC.

In its sample, this clone was seen a few times. The rearrangement uses TRBV30 and TRBJ1-1; D is ambiguous. The CDR3 runs 12 residues. Germline CDR1 GTSNPN, CDR2 SVGIG (reference sequence). V was trimmed by 2 bases and J by 3 bases, leaving 7 bases between them. The CDR3 nucleotides read TGTGCCTGGAGTACTCCGGACACTGAAGCTTTCTTT. Translation gives CAWSTPDTEAFF.

The chain combines TRBV4-1 with TRBJ2-1; D ambiguous. The CDR3 has 13 amino acids. Germline V lookup: CDR1 MGHRA, CDR2 YSYEKL. Trimming left V 0 bases short and J 10 bases short, with 10 bases between. CDR3 loop: CASSQDQASEQFF. CDR3 nucleotide sequence: TGCGCCAGCAGCCAAGATCAGGCCTCAGAGCAGTTCTTC.

The chain employs TRBV5-1 and TRBJ2-5; no reliable D call. Germline CDR1 is SGHRS and CDR2 is YFSETQ. This CDR3 has 16 residues. V was clipped by 1 base and J by 10 bases, with 23 bases between them. In nucleotides, the CDR3 is TGCGCCAGCAGCTTGACTACATTCGAAGAGACCATACGCCAGTACTTC. The encoded protein is CASSLTTFEETIRQYF.

The V and J genes are TRBV19 and TRBJ1-1; possibly TRBD1 for D (5 bases). The CDR3 is 14 residues long. The V gene's germline CDR1 is LNHDA and CDR2 SQIVND (reference sequence). V dropped 6 bases and J dropped 0 bases, with 11 bases sitting between them. CDR3 in DNA: TGTGCCAGTAGCGCCAGGGTTCTGAACACTGAAGCTTTCTTT. Translation: CASSARVLNTEAFF.

The chain couples TRBV7-7 to TRBJ2-2; TRBD1 might be the D (6 bases). Germline V gene lookup returns CDR1 SSHAT and CDR2 FNYEAQ (reference sequence). V was trimmed by 1 base and J by 6 bases, leaving 6 bases between them. CDR3 length: 13 residues. This CDR3 reads CASSLDRAGELFF. The CDR3 nucleotides are TGTGCCAGCAGCTTAGACAGGGCCGGGGAGCTGTTTTTT.

The CDR3 sequence: CASSPDRGSYEQYF. As DNA, the CDR3 is TGTGCCAGCTCACCGGACAGGGGGTCCTACGAGCAGTACTTC. The V gene is TRBV18, the J gene TRBJ2-7, with 10 bases aligning to TRBD1. V lost 3 bases, J lost 1 base, and 0 bases stayed unmatched. From germline, CDR1 is KGHSH and CDR2 LQKENI. CDR3 length equals 14 residues.

The CDR3 reads CASSPVGREISGANVLTF. DNA for the CDR3: TGTGCCAGCTCACCAGTCGGGAGGGAAATCTCTGGGGCCAACGTCCTGACTTTC. This chain connects TRBV18 to TRBJ2-6; TRBD2 aligns across 8 bases. J lost 0 bases, V lost 2 bases, and 6 bases had no gene match. Germline CDR1 and CDR2: KGHSH and LQKENI. The CDR3 runs 18 residues.

The genes are TRBV7-7 and TRBJ2-7; 10 bases match TRBD1. V was pared by 5 bases and J by 5 bases, with 3 bases of the junction left unmatched. This CDR3 region has 13 residues. Germline V gene sequence: CDR1 SSHAT, CDR2 FNYEAQ (reference sequence). CDR3 nucleotide sequence: TGTGCCAGCAGCCGGGACAGGGGCGACGAGCAGTACTTC. Its translation is CASSRDRGDEQYF.

This rearrangement joins TRBV7-9 to TRBJ1-6; possibly TRBD1 for D (5 bases). Germline CDR1 reads SEHNR; CDR2 reads FQNEAQ (reference sequence). CDR3 length equals 16 residues. Trimming cost V 5 bases and J 3 bases, with 14 bases left between them. The CDR3 here is CASSIETGLYNSPLHF. The CDR3 DNA sequence: TGTGCCAGCAGCATTGAAACAGGTCTCTATAATTCACCCCTCCACTTT. Together with reference TRBV7-9 and TRBJ1-6, the CDR3 gives the full variable domain: DTGVSQNPRHKITKRGQNVTFRCDPISEHNRLYWYRQTLGQGPEFLTYFQNEAQLEKSRLLSDRFSAERPKGSFSTLEIQRTEQGDSAMYLCASSIETGLYNSPLHFGNGTRLTVT.

This clone was seen only once. The genes are TRBV5-1 and TRBJ1-4; perhaps TRBD1 as D (5 bases). CDR3 length: 14 amino acids. The V end lost 4 bases, the J end lost 0 bases, and 7 bases lay between the germline ends. The germline CDR1 and CDR2 sequences are SGHRS and YFSETQ. The CDR3 protein is CASSEQATNEKLFF. The CDR3 coding sequence is TGCGCCAGCAGCGAACAGGCAACTAATGAAAAACTGTTTTTT. The variable domain in full, with the rest retrieved from reference TRBV5-1 and TRBJ1-4, is KAGVTQTPRYLIKTRGQQVTLSCSPISGHRSVSWYQQTPGQGLQFLFEYFSETQRNKGNFPGRFSGRQFSNSRSEMNVSTLELGDSALYLCASSEQATNEKLFFGSGTQLSVL.